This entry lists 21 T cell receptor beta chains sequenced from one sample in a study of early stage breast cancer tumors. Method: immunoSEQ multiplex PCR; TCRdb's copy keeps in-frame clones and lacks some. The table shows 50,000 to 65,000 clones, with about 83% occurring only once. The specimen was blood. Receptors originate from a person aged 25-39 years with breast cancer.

The CDR3 region has the DNA TGTGCCAGCAGAGGGACAGGCTCCTACGAGCAGTACTTC. This gives the protein CASRGTGSYEQYF. The chain employs TRBV6-1 and TRBJ2-7; TRBD1 agrees at 8 bases. Germline-derived CDR1 and CDR2 are MNHNS and SASEGT. The CDR3 has 13 residues. The V segment lost 6 bases and the J segment 0 bases; nucleotides outside the gene matches: 1.

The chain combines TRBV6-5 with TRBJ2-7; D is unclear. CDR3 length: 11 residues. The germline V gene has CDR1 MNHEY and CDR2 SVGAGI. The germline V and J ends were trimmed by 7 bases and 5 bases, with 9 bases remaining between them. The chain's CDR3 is CASTRRNEQYF. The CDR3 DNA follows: TGTGCCAGCACCAGAAGGAACGAGCAGTACTTC.

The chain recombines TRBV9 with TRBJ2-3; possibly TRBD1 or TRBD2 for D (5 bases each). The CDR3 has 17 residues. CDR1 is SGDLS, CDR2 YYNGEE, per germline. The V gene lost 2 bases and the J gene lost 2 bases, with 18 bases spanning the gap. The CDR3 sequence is CASSVGPDVTITDTQYF. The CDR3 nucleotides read TGTGCCAGCAGCGTGGGGCCCGATGTGACTATCACAGATACGCAGTATTTT.

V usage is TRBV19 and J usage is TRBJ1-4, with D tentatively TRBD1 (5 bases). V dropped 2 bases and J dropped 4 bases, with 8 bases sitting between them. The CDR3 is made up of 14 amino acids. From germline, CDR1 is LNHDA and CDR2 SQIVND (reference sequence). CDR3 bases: TGTGCCAGTAGTATAATGACAGATAATGAAAAACTGTTTTTT. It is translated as CASSIMTDNEKLFF.

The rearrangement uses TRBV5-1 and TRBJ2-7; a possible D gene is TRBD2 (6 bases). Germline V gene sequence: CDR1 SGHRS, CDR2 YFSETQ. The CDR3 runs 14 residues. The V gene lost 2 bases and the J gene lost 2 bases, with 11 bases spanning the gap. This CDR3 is CASSFLGGTYEQYF. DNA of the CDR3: TGCGCCAGCAGCTTTTTGGGGGGAACCTACGAGCAGTACTTC. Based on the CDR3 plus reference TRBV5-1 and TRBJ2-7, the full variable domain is KAGVTQTPRYLIKTRGQQVTLSCSPISGHRSVSWYQQTPGQGLQFLFEYFSETQRNKGNFPGRFSGRQFSNSRSEMNVSTLELGDSALYLCASSFLGGTYEQYFGPGTRLTVT.

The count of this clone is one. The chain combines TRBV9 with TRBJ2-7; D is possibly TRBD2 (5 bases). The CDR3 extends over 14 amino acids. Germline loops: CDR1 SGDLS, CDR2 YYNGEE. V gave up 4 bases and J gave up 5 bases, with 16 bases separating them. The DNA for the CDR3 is TGTGCCAGCAGCCCCCCTTCCGGGAAAGACGAGCAGTACTTC. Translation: CASSPPSGKDEQYF.

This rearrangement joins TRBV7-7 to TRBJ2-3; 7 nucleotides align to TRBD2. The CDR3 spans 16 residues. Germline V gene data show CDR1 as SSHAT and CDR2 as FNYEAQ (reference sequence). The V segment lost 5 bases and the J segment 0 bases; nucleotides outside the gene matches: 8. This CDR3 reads CASSPTLAASTDTQYF. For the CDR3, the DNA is TGTGCCAGCAGCCCTACGCTAGCGGCTAGCACAGATACGCAGTATTTT.

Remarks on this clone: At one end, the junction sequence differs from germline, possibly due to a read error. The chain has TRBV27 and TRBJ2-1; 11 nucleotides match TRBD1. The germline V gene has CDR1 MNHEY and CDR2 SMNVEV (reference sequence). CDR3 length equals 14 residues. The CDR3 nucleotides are TGTGCCAGCCGTTTCGGGACAGGGGGGAATGAGCAGTTCTTC. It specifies CASRFGTGGNEQFF.

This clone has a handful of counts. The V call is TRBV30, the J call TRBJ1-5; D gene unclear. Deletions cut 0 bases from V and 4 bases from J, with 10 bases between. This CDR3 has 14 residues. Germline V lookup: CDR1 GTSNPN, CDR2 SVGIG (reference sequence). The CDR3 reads CAWSVQRYNQPQHF. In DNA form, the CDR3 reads TGTGCCTGGAGTGTACAACGGTATAATCAGCCCCAGCATTTT.

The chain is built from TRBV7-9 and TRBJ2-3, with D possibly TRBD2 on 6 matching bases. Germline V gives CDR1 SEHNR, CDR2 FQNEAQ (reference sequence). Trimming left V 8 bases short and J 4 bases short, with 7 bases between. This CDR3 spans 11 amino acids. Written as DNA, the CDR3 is TGTGCCAGCCGGAGGGCAGATACGCAGTATTTT. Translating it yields CASRRADTQYF.

In DNA, the CDR3 is TGTGCCAGCAGCGTTCCGGGACTCACATCCGATGAGCAGTTCTTC. Residues: CASSVPGLTSDEQFF. The rearrangement links TRBV9 to TRBJ2-1; a weak D match, TRBD2 (6 bases). V dropped 2 bases and J dropped 8 bases, with 17 bases sitting between them. This CDR3 comprises 15 residues. Germline V gene data show CDR1 as SGDLS and CDR2 as YYNGEE. Looking up the rest from reference TRBV9 and TRBJ2-1 gives the full variable domain: DSGVTQTPKHLITATGQRVTLRCSPRSGDLSVYWYQQSLDQGLQFLIQYYNGEERAKGNILERFSAQQFPDLHSELNLSSLELGDSALYFCASSVPGLTSDEQFFGPGTRLTVL.

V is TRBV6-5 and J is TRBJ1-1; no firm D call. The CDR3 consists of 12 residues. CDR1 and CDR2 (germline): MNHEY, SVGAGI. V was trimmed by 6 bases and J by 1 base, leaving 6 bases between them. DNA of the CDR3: TGTGCCAGCAGACCTGGGAACACTGAAGCTTTCTTT. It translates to CASRPGNTEAFF.

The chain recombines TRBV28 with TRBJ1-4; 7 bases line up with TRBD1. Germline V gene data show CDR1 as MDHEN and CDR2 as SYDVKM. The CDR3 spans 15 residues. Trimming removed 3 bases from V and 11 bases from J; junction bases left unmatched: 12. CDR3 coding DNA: TGTGCCAGCAGTTTCCGGGACAGTATAATTAGGAAACTGTTTTTT. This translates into CASSFRDSIIRKLFF.

CDR3 sequence (DNA): TGTGCCACGATGGCGTCGGCGGGGACAGCCCAAGAGACCCAGTACTTC. Protein product: CATMASAGTAQETQYF. The chain carries TRBV15 and TRBJ2-5, with D possibly matching TRBD1 (7 bases). The CDR3 sequence is 16 residues long. CDR1 is LNHNV, CDR2 YYDKDF, per germline (reference sequence). The V gene lost 9 bases and the J gene lost 1 base, with 21 bases spanning the gap.

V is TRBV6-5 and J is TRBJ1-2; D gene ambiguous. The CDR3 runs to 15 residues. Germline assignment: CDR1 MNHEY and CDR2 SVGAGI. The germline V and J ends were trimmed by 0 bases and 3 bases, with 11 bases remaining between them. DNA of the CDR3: TGTGCCAGCAGTTACTCCGCGGAACAAGACTATGGCTACACCTTC. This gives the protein CASSYSAEQDYGYTF.

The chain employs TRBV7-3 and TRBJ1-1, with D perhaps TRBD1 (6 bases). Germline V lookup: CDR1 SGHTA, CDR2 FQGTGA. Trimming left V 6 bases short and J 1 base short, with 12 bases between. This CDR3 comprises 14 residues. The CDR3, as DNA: TGTGCCAGCAGTTCCTCAGGGGAGAACACTGAAGCTTTCTTT. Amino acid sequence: CASSSSGENTEAFF. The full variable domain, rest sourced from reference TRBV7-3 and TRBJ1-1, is GAGVSQTPSNKVTEKGKYVELRCDPISGHTALYWYRQSLGQGPEFLIYFQGTGAADDSGLPNDRFFAVRPEGSVSTLKIQRTERGDSAVYLCASSSSGENTEAFFGQGTRLTVV.

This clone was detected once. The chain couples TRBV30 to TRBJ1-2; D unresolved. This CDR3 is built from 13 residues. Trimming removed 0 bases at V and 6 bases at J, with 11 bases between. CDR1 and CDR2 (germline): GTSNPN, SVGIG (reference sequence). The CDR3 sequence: CAWSVPNIDGYTF. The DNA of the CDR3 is TGTGCCTGGAGTGTCCCTAACATCGATGGCTACACCTTC.

The CDR3 nucleotides are TGTGCCAGCTCATTTTTTGCGGGGTTGAACACTGAAGCTTTCTTT. As protein: CASSFFAGLNTEAFF. The rearrangement links TRBV18 to TRBJ1-1; D gene ambiguous. The CDR3 has 15 amino acids. Trimming shortened V by 5 bases and J by 0 bases, and 13 bases separated the two germline ends. Germline CDR1 is KGHSH and CDR2 is LQKENI.

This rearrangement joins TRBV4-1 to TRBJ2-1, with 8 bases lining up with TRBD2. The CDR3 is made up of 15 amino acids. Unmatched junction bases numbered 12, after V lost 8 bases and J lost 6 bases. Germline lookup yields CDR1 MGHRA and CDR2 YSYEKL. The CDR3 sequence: CASAKGGLVGNEQFF. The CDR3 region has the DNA TGCGCCAGCGCCAAGGGGGGACTAGTTGGCAATGAGCAGTTCTTC.

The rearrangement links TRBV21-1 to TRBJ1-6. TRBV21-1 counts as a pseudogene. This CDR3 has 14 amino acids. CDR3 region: CASRIKSYNSPLHF. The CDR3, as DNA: TGTGCCAGCAGGATCAAATCCTATAATTCACCCCTCCACTTT.

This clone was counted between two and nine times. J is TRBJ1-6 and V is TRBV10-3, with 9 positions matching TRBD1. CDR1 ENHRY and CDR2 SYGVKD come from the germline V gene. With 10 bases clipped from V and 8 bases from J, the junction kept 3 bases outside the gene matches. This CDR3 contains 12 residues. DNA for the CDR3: TGTGCCACCCGGACAGGGGATTCACCCCTCCACTTT. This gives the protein CATRTGDSPLHF.